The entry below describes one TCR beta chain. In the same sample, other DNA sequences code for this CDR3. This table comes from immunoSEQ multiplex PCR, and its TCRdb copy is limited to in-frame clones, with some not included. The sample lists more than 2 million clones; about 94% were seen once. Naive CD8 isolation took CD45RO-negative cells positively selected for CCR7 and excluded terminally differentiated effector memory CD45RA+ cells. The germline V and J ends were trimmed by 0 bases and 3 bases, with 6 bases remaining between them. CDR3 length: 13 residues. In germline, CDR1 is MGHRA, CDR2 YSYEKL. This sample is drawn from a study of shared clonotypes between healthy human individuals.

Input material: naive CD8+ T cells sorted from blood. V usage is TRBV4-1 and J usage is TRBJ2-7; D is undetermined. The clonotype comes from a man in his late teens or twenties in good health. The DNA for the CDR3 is TGCGCCAGCAGCCAAGAGCCTGTCTACGAGCAGTACTTC. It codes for CASSQEPVYEQYF.